Sequencing of this TCR beta chain was carried out in a study of identical twins. Germline CDR1 MRHNA, CDR2 SNTAGT. Between the trimmed V and J ends, which lost 5 bases and 2 bases, there was a span of 22 bases. The CDR3 has 17 amino acids. TCRdb reanalysed the 5' RACE reads using MiXCR and keeps one entry per CDR3 protein. In the table there are around 960,000 distinct CDR3 sequences, about 12% of which are singletons. This same sample was also taken into another study, of yellow fever vaccine responses in identical twins.

V is TRBV6-4 and J is TRBJ2-7; D gene ambiguous. This TCR came from a woman aged 18-30 years in good health. The sample comprised PBMCs. The CDR3 bases are TGTGCCAGCAGTCACCTGAACTTGAAGGACGGACCCTACGAGCAGTACGTC. It specifies CASSHLNLKDGPYEQYV.